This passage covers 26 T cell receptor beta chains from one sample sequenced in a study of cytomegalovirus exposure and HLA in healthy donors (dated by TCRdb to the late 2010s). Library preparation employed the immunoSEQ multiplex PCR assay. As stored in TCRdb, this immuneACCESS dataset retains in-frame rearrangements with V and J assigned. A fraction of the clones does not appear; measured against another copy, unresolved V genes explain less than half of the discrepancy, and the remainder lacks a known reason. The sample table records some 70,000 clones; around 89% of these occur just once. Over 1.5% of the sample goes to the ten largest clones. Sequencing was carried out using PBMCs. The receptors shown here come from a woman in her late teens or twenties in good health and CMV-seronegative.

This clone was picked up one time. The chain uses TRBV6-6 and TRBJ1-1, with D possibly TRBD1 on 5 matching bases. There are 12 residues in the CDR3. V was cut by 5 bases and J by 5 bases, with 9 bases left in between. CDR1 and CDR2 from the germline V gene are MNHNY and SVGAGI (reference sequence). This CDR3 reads CASSQGWTEAFF. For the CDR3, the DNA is TGTGCCAGCAGTCAGGGTTGGACTGAAGCTTTCTTT.

CDR3 bases: TGTGCCAGCAGCCGTGTAGCGGGAGGGCCGACTGAGCAGTTCTTC. It encodes CASSRVAGGPTEQFF. The chain carries TRBV7-2 and TRBJ2-1; TRBD2 aligns across 11 bases. CDR3 length: 15 residues. V lost 5 bases to trimming and J lost 9 bases; unmatched junction nucleotides: 9. The germline gives CDR1 SGHTA, CDR2 FQGNSA.

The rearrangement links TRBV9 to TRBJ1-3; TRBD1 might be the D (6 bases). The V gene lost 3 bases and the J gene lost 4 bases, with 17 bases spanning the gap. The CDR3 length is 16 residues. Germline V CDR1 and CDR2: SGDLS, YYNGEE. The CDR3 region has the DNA TGTGCCAGCAGCGGATCCTCCGGGGGGCCGGGAAACACCATATATTTT. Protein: CASSGSSGGPGNTIYF. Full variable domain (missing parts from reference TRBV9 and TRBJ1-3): DSGVTQTPKHLITATGQRVTLRCSPRSGDLSVYWYQQSLDQGLQFLIQYYNGEERAKGNILERFSAQQFPDLHSELNLSSLELGDSALYFCASSGSSGGPGNTIYFGEGSWLTVV.

CDR3 amino acids: CASSLGVAGGWETQYF. Written as DNA, the CDR3 is TGTGCCAGCAGCTTAGGGGTAGCGGGGGGGTGGGAGACCCAGTACTTC. This rearrangement joins TRBV11-2 to TRBJ2-5; 11 nucleotides agree with TRBD2. The CDR3 has 16 amino acids. The ends lost 1 base at V and 5 bases at J; junction bases unmatched: 6. Germline values: CDR1 SGHAT, CDR2 FQNNGV.

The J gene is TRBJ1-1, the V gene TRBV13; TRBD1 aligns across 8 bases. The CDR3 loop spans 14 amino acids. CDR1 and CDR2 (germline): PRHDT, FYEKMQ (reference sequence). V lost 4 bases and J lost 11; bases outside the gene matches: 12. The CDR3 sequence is CASSSGRGRGLAFF. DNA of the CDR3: TGTGCCAGCAGCTCGGGTCGGGGCAGGGGGCTGGCTTTCTTT.

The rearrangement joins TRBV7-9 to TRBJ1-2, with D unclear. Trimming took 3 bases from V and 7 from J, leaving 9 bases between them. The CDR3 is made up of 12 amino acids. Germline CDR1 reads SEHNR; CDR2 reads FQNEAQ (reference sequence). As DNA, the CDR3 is TGTGCCAGCAGCTTTGAGAATATTGGCTACACCTTC. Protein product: CASSFENIGYTF.

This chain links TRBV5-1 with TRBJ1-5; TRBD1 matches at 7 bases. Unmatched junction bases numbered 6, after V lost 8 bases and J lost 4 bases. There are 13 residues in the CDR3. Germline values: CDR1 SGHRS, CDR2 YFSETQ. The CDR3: CASRDSANQPQHF. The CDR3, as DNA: TGCGCCAGTCGGGACAGCGCGAATCAGCCCCAGCATTTT.

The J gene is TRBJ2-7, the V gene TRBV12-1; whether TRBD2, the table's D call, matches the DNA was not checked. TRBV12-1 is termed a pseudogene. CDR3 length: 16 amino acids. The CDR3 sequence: CASIGTSGGLCHEQYF. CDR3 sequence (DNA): TGTGCCAGCATCGGGACTAGCGGGGGCCTTTGCCACGAGCAGTACTTC.

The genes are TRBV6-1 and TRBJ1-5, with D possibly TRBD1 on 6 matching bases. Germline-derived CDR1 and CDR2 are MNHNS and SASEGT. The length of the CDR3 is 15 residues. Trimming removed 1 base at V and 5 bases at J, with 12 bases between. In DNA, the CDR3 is TGTGCCAGCAGTGAAGGGGGGGGCTACGATCAGCCCCAGCATTTT. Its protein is CASSEGGGYDQPQHF.

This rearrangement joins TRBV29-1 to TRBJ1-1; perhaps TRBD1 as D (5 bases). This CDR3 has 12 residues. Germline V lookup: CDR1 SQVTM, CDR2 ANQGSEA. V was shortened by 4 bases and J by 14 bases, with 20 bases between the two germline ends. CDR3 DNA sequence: TGCAGCGTTGCCGGACAAGGGCGCTTTGTCTTCTTT. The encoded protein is CSVAGQGRFVFF.

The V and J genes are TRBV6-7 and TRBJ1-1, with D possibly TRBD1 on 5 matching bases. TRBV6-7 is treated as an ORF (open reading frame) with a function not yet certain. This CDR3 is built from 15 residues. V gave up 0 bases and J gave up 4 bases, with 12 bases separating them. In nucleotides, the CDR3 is TGTGCCAGCAGTTACTCGTCTCAGGGCGTCACTGAAGCTTTCTTT. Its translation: CASSYSSQGVTEAFF.

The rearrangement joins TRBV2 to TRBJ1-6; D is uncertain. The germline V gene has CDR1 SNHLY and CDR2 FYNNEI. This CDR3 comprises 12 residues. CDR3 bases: TGTGCACGGGGAAGGAAGAATTCACCCCTCCACTTT. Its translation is CARGRKNSPLHF. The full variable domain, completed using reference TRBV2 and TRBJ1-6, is EPEVTQTPSHQVTQMGQEVILRCVPISNHLYFYWYRQILGQKVEFLVSFYNNEISEKSEIFDDQFSVERPDGSNFTLKIRSTKLEDSAMYFCARGRKNSPLHFGNGTRLTVT.

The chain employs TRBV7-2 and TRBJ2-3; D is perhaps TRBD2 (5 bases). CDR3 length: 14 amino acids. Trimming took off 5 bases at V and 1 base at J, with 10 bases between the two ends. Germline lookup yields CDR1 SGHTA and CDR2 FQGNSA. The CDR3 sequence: CASSPSGGTDTQYF. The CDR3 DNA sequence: TGTGCCAGCAGCCCGAGCGGAGGCACAGATACGCAGTATTTT.

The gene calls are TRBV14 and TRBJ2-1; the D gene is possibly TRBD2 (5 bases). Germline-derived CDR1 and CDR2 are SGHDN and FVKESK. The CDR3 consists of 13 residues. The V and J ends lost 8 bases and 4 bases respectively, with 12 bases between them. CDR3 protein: CASGSGLYNEQFF. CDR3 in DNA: TGTGCCAGCGGAAGCGGACTGTACAATGAGCAGTTCTTC.

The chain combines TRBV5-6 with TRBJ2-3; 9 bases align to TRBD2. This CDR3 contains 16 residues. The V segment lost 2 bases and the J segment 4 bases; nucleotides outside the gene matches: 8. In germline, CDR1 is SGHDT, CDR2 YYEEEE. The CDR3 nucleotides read TGTGCCAGCAGCTTCGTTGCGGGAGGGCCGGCAGATACGCAGTATTTT. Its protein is CASSFVAGGPADTQYF.

The DNA of the CDR3 is TGTGCCACCCAATCATGGCGGGGGGAAGCCTACGAGCAGTACTTC. The encoded protein is CATQSWRGEAYEQYF. The chain employs TRBV9 and TRBJ2-7; 8 bases map to TRBD2. The CDR3 is 15 residues long. Germline values: CDR1 SGDLS, CDR2 YYNGEE. The J segment lost 2 bases and the V segment lost 9 bases, leaving 13 bases of the junction unmatched.

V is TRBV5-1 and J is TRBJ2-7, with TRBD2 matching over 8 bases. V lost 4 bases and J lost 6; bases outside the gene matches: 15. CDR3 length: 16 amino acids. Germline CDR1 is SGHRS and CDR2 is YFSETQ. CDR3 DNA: TGCGCCAGCAGCACGGGTTTAGCGGGGCACTCTTCCGAGCAGTACTTC. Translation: CASSTGLAGHSSEQYF. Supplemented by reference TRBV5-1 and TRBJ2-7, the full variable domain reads KAGVTQTPRYLIKTRGQQVTLSCSPISGHRSVSWYQQTPGQGLQFLFEYFSETQRNKGNFPGRFSGRQFSNSRSEMNVSTLELGDSALYLCASSTGLAGHSSEQYFGPGTRLTVT.

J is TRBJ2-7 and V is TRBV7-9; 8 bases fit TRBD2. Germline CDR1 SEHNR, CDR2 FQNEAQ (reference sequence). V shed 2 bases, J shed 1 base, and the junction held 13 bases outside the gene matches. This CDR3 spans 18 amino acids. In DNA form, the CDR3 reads TGTGCCAGCAGCTTACAAAGTCTCTTGGGACTAGAATCCTACGAGCAGTACTTC. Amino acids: CASSLQSLLGLESYEQYF.

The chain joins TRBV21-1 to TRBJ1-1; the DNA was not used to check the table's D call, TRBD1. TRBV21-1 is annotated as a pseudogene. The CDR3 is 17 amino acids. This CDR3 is CASSKERQGKTNTEAFF. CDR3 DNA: TGTGCCAGCAGCAAAGAAAGGCAGGGGAAGACGAACACTGAAGCTTTCTTT.

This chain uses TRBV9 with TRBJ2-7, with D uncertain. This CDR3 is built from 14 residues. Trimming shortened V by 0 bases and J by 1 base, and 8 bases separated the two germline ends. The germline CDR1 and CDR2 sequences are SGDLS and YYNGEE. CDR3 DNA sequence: TGTGCCAGCAGCGTAGAGGAGAGTTCCTACGAGCAGTACTTC. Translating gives CASSVEESSYEQYF.

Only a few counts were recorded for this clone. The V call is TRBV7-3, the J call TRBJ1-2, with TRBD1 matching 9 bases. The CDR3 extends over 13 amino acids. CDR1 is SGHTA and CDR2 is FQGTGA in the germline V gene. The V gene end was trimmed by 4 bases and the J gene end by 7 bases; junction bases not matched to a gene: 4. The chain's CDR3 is CASSSQTGGGYTF. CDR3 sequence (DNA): TGTGCCAGCAGCTCCCAGACAGGGGGTGGCTACACCTTC.

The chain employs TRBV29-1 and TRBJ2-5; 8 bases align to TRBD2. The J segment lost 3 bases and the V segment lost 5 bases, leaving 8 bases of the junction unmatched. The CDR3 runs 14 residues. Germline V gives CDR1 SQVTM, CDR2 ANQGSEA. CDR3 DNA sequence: TGCAGCGTTTTTGGGGGAGCGGGAGAAGAGACCCAGTACTTC. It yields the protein CSVFGGAGEETQYF.

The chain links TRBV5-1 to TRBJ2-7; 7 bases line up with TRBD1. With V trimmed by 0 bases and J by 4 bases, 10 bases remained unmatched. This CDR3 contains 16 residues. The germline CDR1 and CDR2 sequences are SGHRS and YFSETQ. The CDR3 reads CASSLGPGTAAYEQYF. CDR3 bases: TGCGCCAGCAGCTTGGGACCTGGGACAGCTGCTTACGAGCAGTACTTC.

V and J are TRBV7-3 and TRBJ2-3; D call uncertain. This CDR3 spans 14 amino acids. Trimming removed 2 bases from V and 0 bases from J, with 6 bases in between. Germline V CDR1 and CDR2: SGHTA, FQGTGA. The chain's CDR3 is CASSLSQSTDTQYF. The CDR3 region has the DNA TGTGCCAGCAGCTTATCCCAGAGCACAGATACGCAGTATTTT. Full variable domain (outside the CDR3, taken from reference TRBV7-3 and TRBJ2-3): GAGVSQTPSNKVTEKGKYVELRCDPISGHTALYWYRQSLGQGPEFLIYFQGTGAADDSGLPNDRFFAVRPEGSVSTLKIQRTERGDSAVYLCASSLSQSTDTQYFGPGTRLTVL.

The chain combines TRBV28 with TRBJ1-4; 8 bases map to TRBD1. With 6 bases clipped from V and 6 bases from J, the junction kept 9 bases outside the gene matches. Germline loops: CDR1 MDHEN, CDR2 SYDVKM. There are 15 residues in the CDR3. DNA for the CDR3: TGTGCCAGCAGCCCCCCGGACAGGGATGATGAAAAACTGTTTTTT. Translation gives CASSPPDRDDEKLFF.

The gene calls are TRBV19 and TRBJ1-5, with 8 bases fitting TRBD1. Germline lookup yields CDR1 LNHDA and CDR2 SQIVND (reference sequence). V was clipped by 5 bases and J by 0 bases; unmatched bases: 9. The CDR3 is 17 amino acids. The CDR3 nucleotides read TGTGCCAGTAGTCGGGGACAGGCCGGCAATAGCAATCAGCCCCAGCATTTT. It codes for CASSRGQAGNSNQPQHF.